This is a list of T cell receptor beta chains from one sample in a study of T-cell memory formation after mild COVID-19. TCRdb reprocessed the 5' RACE reads via MiXCR and lists one record per CDR3 protein. The sample carries around 530,000 distinct CDR3 sequences, less than 25% recorded once. Material: PBMCs or a T cell subset sorted from them (not recorded which). The receptor set was obtained from an adult woman who had mild COVID-19 (a few samples of this study predate the infection). Cell type and time point are not known. Each CDR3 is given with its conserved first and last residue. Fields, in order: CDR3 protein, CDR3 DNA, D gene, V gene, clone size, J gene. D genes are given only for firm matches. Size tells how often a clone was seen (once, few, many) or the class of an expanded clone, and some rows leave it out.

cdr3_aa: CASSFGLGGYSTDTQYF
cdr3_nt: TGTGCCAGCAGTTTCGGTTTGGGTGGCTATAGCACAGATACGCAGTATTTT
d_call: NA
v_call: TRBV12-3/TRBV12-4
clone_size: few
j_call: TRBJ2-3

cdr3_aa: CASSYSDEGGGTQETQYF
cdr3_nt: TGTGCCAGCAGTTACTCGGATGAAGGGGGGGGGACCCAAGAGACCCAGTACTTC
d_call: NA
v_call: TRBV6-5
clone_size: few
j_call: TRBJ2-5

cdr3_aa: CAIREDSVYGYTF
cdr3_nt: TGTGCCATCCGTGAGGACAGCGTCTATGGCTACACCTTC
d_call: NA
v_call: TRBV10-3
clone_size: once
j_call: TRBJ1-2

cdr3_aa: CAWSLMMNTEAFF
cdr3_nt: TGTGCCTGGAGTCTTATGATGAACACTGAAGCTTTCTTT
d_call: NA
v_call: TRBV30
clone_size: NA
j_call: TRBJ1-1

cdr3_aa: CASRPQTSPSSYEQYF
cdr3_nt: TGTGCCAGCAGGCCTCAGACTAGCCCGAGCTCCTACGAGCAGTACTTC
d_call: TRBD2
v_call: TRBV6-2/TRBV6-3
clone_size: few
j_call: TRBJ2-7

cdr3_aa: CASSLTGVGRATEAFF
cdr3_nt: TGTGCCAGCAGCTTAACAGGGGTTGGGAGGGCCACTGAAGCTTTCTTT
d_call: TRBD1
v_call: TRBV7-2
clone_size: few
j_call: TRBJ1-1

cdr3_aa: CSARALAGSSESTDTQYF
cdr3_nt: TGCAGTGCTAGAGCCCTAGCTGGCAGTAGCGAGTCGACAGATACGCAGTATTTT
d_call: NA
v_call: TRBV20-1
clone_size: NA
j_call: TRBJ2-3

cdr3_aa: CASSLAQGVRSYEQYF
cdr3_nt: TGTGCCAGCAGCTTAGCGCAAGGGGTCCGCTCCTACGAGCAGTACTTC
d_call: NA
v_call: TRBV7-9
clone_size: NA
j_call: TRBJ2-7

cdr3_aa: CSARPFRLAGTGELFF
cdr3_nt: TGCAGTGCTAGACCGTTTCGACTAGCGGGGACCGGGGAGCTGTTTTTT
d_call: TRBD2
v_call: TRBV20-1
clone_size: NA
j_call: TRBJ2-2

cdr3_aa: CASSPRTLVNEQFF
cdr3_nt: TGTGCCAGCTCACCACGTACTCTGGTGAATGAGCAGTTCTTC
d_call: NA
v_call: TRBV18
clone_size: NA
j_call: TRBJ2-1

cdr3_aa: CASSLEAGRGETQYF
cdr3_nt: TGCGCCAGCAGCTTGGAGGCGGGAAGGGGTGAGACCCAGTACTTC
d_call: NA
v_call: TRBV5-1
clone_size: few
j_call: TRBJ2-5

cdr3_aa: CASLLRAEAFF
cdr3_nt: TGTGCCAGCCTCCTCAGGGCCGAGGCTTTCTTT
d_call: NA
v_call: TRBV12-3/TRBV12-4
clone_size: NA
j_call: TRBJ1-1

cdr3_aa: CSASHPGQGRNQPQHF
cdr3_nt: TGCAGTGCTAGTCACCCGGGACAGGGACGCAATCAGCCCCAGCATTTT
d_call: TRBD1
v_call: TRBV20-1
clone_size: few
j_call: TRBJ1-5

cdr3_aa: CASSAGPRALSNQPQHF
cdr3_nt: TGTGCCAGCAGCGCGGGACCTAGGGCCCTAAGCAATCAGCCCCAGCATTTT
d_call: NA
v_call: TRBV9
clone_size: NA
j_call: TRBJ1-5

cdr3_aa: CASSPPKKNNQPQHF
cdr3_nt: TGTGCCAGCAGTCCCCCCAAAAAGAACAATCAGCCCCAGCATTTT
d_call: NA
v_call: TRBV6-6
clone_size: few
j_call: TRBJ1-5

cdr3_aa: CASRGASASYGYTF
cdr3_nt: TGCGCCAGCAGGGGGGCGTCAGCTTCCTATGGCTACACCTTC
d_call: NA
v_call: TRBV5-1
clone_size: NA
j_call: TRBJ1-2

cdr3_aa: CASTQSQGMNTEAFF
cdr3_nt: TGTGCCAGCACCCAGTCCCAGGGCATGAACACTGAAGCTTTCTTT
d_call: NA
v_call: TRBV6-5
clone_size: NA
j_call: TRBJ1-1

cdr3_aa: CSAPRAGSNQPQHF
cdr3_nt: TGCAGTGCCCCCCGGGCAGGGAGCAATCAGCCCCAGCATTTT
d_call: NA
v_call: TRBV20-1
clone_size: NA
j_call: TRBJ1-5

cdr3_aa: CATSMGASGELFF
cdr3_nt: TGTGCCACCAGCATGGGGGCATCCGGGGAGCTGTTTTTT
d_call: NA
v_call: TRBV15
clone_size: NA
j_call: TRBJ2-2

cdr3_aa: CASSQNSAFTSYEQYF
cdr3_nt: TGTGCCAGCAGCCAAAATTCGGCGTTCACATCCTACGAGCAGTACTTC
d_call: NA
v_call: TRBV3-1
clone_size: few
j_call: TRBJ2-7

cdr3_aa: CASSRIYEQYF
cdr3_nt: TGTGCCAGCAGCAGAATATACGAGCAGTACTTC
d_call: NA
v_call: TRBV12-3/TRBV12-4
clone_size: many
j_call: TRBJ2-7

cdr3_aa: CASNLGTSPDYEQYF
cdr3_nt: TGCGCCAGCAACCTTGGTACTAGTCCGGATTACGAGCAGTACTTC
d_call: NA
v_call: TRBV5-1
clone_size: NA
j_call: TRBJ2-7

cdr3_aa: CASSQTGLARETQYF
cdr3_nt: TGTGCCAGCAGCCAGACAGGACTAGCGAGAGAGACCCAGTACTTC
d_call: TRBD2
v_call: TRBV11-3
clone_size: NA
j_call: TRBJ2-5

cdr3_aa: CASSFPTYNEQFF
cdr3_nt: TGTGCCAGCAGCTTCCCCACCTACAATGAGCAGTTCTTC
d_call: NA
v_call: TRBV7-9
clone_size: many
j_call: TRBJ2-1

cdr3_aa: CATSTLARQFF
cdr3_nt: TGTGCCACCAGCACACTGGCTCGGCAGTTCTTC
d_call: NA
v_call: TRBV15
clone_size: NA
j_call: TRBJ2-1

cdr3_aa: CASSPLAEDYEQYF
cdr3_nt: TGCGCCAGCAGTCCCCTAGCGGAAGACTACGAGCAGTACTTC
d_call: TRBD2
v_call: TRBV5-1
clone_size: NA
j_call: TRBJ2-7

cdr3_aa: CASSGPSGPSTDTQYF
cdr3_nt: TGTGCCAGCAGCGGGCCTAGCGGACCTAGCACAGATACGCAGTATTTT
d_call: TRBD2
v_call: TRBV5-5
clone_size: NA
j_call: TRBJ2-3

cdr3_aa: CASSRPLGGYTF
cdr3_nt: TGTGCCAGCAGTCGCCCGTTGGGAGGCTACACCTTC
d_call: NA
v_call: TRBV7-2
clone_size: few
j_call: TRBJ1-2

cdr3_aa: CASSSGTGVYEQYF
cdr3_nt: TGTGCCAGCAGCTCCGGGACAGGGGTCTACGAGCAGTACTTC
d_call: TRBD1
v_call: TRBV7-9
clone_size: many
j_call: TRBJ2-7

cdr3_aa: CASSSIKNEQFF
cdr3_nt: TGTGCCAGCAGTTCCATAAAGAATGAGCAGTTCTTC
d_call: NA
v_call: TRBV6-6
clone_size: NA
j_call: TRBJ2-1

cdr3_aa: CASGIRDSHNEQFF
cdr3_nt: TGTGCCAGCGGAATAAGGGACTCCCACAATGAGCAGTTCTTC
d_call: NA
v_call: TRBV6-2/TRBV6-3
clone_size: many
j_call: TRBJ2-1

cdr3_aa: CASWYGELFF
cdr3_nt: TGTGCCAGCTGGTACGGGGAGCTGTTTTTT
d_call: NA
v_call: TRBV2
clone_size: NA
j_call: TRBJ2-2

cdr3_aa: CASSPIPGAGTYEQYF
cdr3_nt: TGTGCCAGCAGCCCCATCCCAGGGGCGGGCACCTACGAGCAGTACTTC
d_call: NA
v_call: TRBV14
clone_size: few
j_call: TRBJ2-7

cdr3_aa: CASSPDRGLDTEAFF
cdr3_nt: TGCGCCAGCAGCCCGGACAGGGGGCTCGACACTGAAGCTTTCTTT
d_call: TRBD1
v_call: TRBV5-1
clone_size: NA
j_call: TRBJ1-1

cdr3_aa: CASRILAGGSSEQFF
cdr3_nt: TGTGCCAGCAGAATACTAGCGGGAGGGTCTAGTGAGCAGTTCTTC
d_call: TRBD2
v_call: TRBV28
clone_size: few
j_call: TRBJ2-1

cdr3_aa: CGPGTQETQYF
cdr3_nt: TGCGGCCCGGGGACTCAAGAGACCCAGTACTTC
d_call: NA
v_call: TRBV20-1
clone_size: NA
j_call: TRBJ2-5

cdr3_aa: CASSYSKSAASYNEQFF
cdr3_nt: TGTGCCAGCAGTTACTCGAAATCAGCGGCGTCCTACAATGAGCAGTTCTTC
d_call: NA
v_call: TRBV6-5
clone_size: few
j_call: TRBJ2-1

cdr3_aa: CASSLAKNTEAFF
cdr3_nt: TGTGCCAGCAGTTTAGCGAAGAACACTGAAGCTTTCTTT
d_call: NA
v_call: TRBV12-3/TRBV12-4
clone_size: few
j_call: TRBJ1-1

cdr3_aa: CASSPGLARQETQYF
cdr3_nt: TGTGCCAGCAGCCCCGGACTAGCGAGGCAAGAGACCCAGTACTTC
d_call: TRBD2
v_call: TRBV7-2
clone_size: once
j_call: TRBJ2-5

cdr3_aa: CASSPYSLRNTEAFF
cdr3_nt: TGTGCCAGCAGCCCGTACAGCCTACGGAACACTGAAGCTTTCTTT
d_call: NA
v_call: TRBV5-6
clone_size: few
j_call: TRBJ1-1

cdr3_aa: CSARGTDYYEQYF
cdr3_nt: TGCAGTGCTAGAGGGACAGATTACTACGAGCAGTACTTC
d_call: NA
v_call: TRBV20-1
clone_size: few
j_call: TRBJ2-7

cdr3_aa: CATSETGSYGYTF
cdr3_nt: TGTGCCACCAGTGAAACAGGTTCCTATGGCTACACCTTC
d_call: NA
v_call: TRBV24-1
clone_size: many
j_call: TRBJ1-2

cdr3_aa: CASSFSGDEQFF
cdr3_nt: TGTGCCAGCAGCTTCTCTGGAGATGAGCAGTTCTTC
d_call: NA
v_call: TRBV5-5
clone_size: NA
j_call: TRBJ2-1

cdr3_aa: CSVLGLAAYNEQFF
cdr3_nt: TGCAGCGTCCTGGGACTAGCGGCCTACAATGAGCAGTTCTTC
d_call: TRBD2
v_call: TRBV29-1
clone_size: NA
j_call: TRBJ2-1

cdr3_aa: CASSQTSGSFYNEQFF
cdr3_nt: TGTGCCAGCTCACAAACTAGCGGGAGTTTCTACAATGAGCAGTTCTTC
d_call: TRBD2
v_call: TRBV18
clone_size: NA
j_call: TRBJ2-1